This entry describes one TCR beta chain. Its antigen remains unidentified. The CDR3 sequence is 15 residues long. V was cut by 0 bases and J by 4 bases, with 9 bases left in between. CDR1 and CDR2 from the germline V gene are SGHNT and YENEEA. The data are from a study of response to subunit inactivated influenza vaccine. Study conclusions and caveats: Authors proposed each seasonal influenza vaccination draws in few new T cells.

From the RT-PCR reads, TCRdb called clonotypes with MiXCR, one entry per CDR3 protein. The sample gives under 200,000 distinct CDR3 sequences, about 10% of which show up once; approximately 39% is in the top ten. The material was CD8+ T cells sorted from PBMCs, obtained approximately 25 months after vaccination. The chain links TRBV11-3 to TRBJ2-2; no reliable D call. The TCR comes from a man in his fifties or sixties who received an inactivated influenza vaccine. Here the CDR3 DNA reads TGTGCCAGCAGCTTAGAACGAGGCGGCACCGGGGAGCTGTTTTTT. As protein: CASSLERGGTGELFF.